The 20 T cell receptor beta chains in this list originate from one sample, sequenced in a study of cytomegalovirus exposure and HLA in healthy donors. PCR involved 60 Vbeta and 13 Jbeta primers. The repertoire was sequenced with immunoSEQ multiplex PCR; TCRdb's copy has only in-frame clones and lacks some. The sample carries more than 80,000 clones, about 80% recorded once. The sample was PBMCs. The source of these receptors is a female donor in good health and CMV-seropositive.

The rearrangement links TRBV4-1 to TRBJ2-2, with a possible D match to TRBD2 (5 bases). CDR3 length: 15 residues. V was pared by 7 bases and J by 5 bases, with 17 bases between. Germline loops: CDR1 MGHRA, CDR2 YSYEKL. The CDR3 DNA sequence: TGCGCCAGCACCATACTAGTCGGCGAAACCGGGGAGCTGTTTTTT. Translated, it gives CASTILVGETGELFF.

This chain links TRBV9 with TRBJ2-1; 10 nucleotides match TRBD2. Trimming cost V 4 bases and J 4 bases; bases outside gene matches: 8. The CDR3 contains 16 residues. Germline CDR1 SGDLS, CDR2 YYNGEE. This chain's CDR3 is CASSSGTSESYNEQFF. In DNA form, the CDR3 reads TGTGCCAGCAGCTCAGGGACTAGCGAGTCTTACAATGAGCAGTTCTTC. Together with reference TRBV9 and TRBJ2-1, the CDR3 gives the full variable domain: DSGVTQTPKHLITATGQRVTLRCSPRSGDLSVYWYQQSLDQGLQFLIQYYNGEERAKGNILERFSAQQFPDLHSELNLSSLELGDSALYFCASSSGTSESYNEQFFGPGTRLTVL.

V and J are TRBV19 and TRBJ2-1; 8 bases are a match to TRBD1. Germline-derived CDR1 and CDR2 are LNHDA and SQIVND (reference sequence). J lost 8 bases, V lost 2 bases, and 11 bases had no gene match. The CDR3 contains 16 residues. The CDR3 bases are TGTGCCAGTAGTATACGCCCGCGATCAGGGGGCTATGAGCAGTTCTTC. Protein sequence: CASSIRPRSGGYEQFF.

This clone appeared once. This chain connects TRBV7-9 to TRBJ1-3, with D perhaps TRBD1 (5 bases). This CDR3 spans 18 amino acids. Germline V CDR1 and CDR2: SEHNR, FQNEAQ (reference sequence). Trimming removed 7 bases from V and 0 bases from J, with 22 bases in between. The CDR3 spells CASTPGGGRQRSGNTIYF. The CDR3, as DNA: TGTGCCAGCACCCCGGGGGGGGGACGGCAACGCTCTGGAAACACCATATATTTT.

This chain connects TRBV18 to TRBJ1-5; possibly TRBD1 for D (6 bases). The germline CDR1 and CDR2 sequences are KGHSH and LQKENI. CDR3 size: 16 residues. V lost 3 bases to trimming and J lost 7 bases, with 19 bases between them. The CDR3 region is CASSPVDWGPRQPQHF. CDR3 coding DNA: TGTGCCAGCTCACCCGTGGACTGGGGGCCCAGGCAGCCCCAGCATTTT.

This rearrangement joins TRBV29-1 to TRBJ2-3, with D perhaps matching TRBD2 (5 bases). This CDR3 comprises 10 residues. Germline values: CDR1 SQVTM, CDR2 ANQGSEA. The V end was cut by 6 bases, the J end by 11 bases, with 12 bases between. The CDR3 DNA is TGCAGCGTAGGGCGGGTAAGGCAGTATTTT. It encodes CSVGRVRQYF.

The rearrangement joins TRBV2 to TRBJ2-1; the D gene is possibly TRBD2 (6 bases). Trimming removed 8 bases from V and 5 bases from J, with 16 bases in between. The germline V gene has CDR1 SNHLY and CDR2 FYNNEI. This CDR3 spans 14 amino acids. The CDR3 loop reads CASSGYGGDNEQFF. CDR3 DNA: TGTGCCAGCTCGGGATACGGGGGAGACAATGAGCAGTTCTTC.

The chain links TRBV6-1 to TRBJ2-2, with a tentative D call TRBD1 (5 bases). The CDR3 totals 16 residues. Trimming removed 4 bases at V and 0 bases at J, with 12 bases between. The germline V gene encodes CDR1 MNHNS and CDR2 SASEGT. CDR3 nucleotides: TGTGCCAGCAGTGGGGCAGTGACAGCGAACACCGGGGAGCTGTTTTTT. Protein product: CASSGAVTANTGELFF.

The chain combines TRBV7-2 with TRBJ1-6; the match to TRBD1 covers 7 bases. CDR3 length equals 13 residues. The trim removed 6 bases at V and 9 bases at J, leaving 5 bases unmatched. Germline-derived CDR1 and CDR2 are SGHTA and FQGNSA. In nucleotides, the CDR3 is TGTGCCAGCAGGCCCGACAGGGTTTCACCCCTCCACTTT. Translated: CASRPDRVSPLHF. The full variable domain, in which reference TRBV7-2 and TRBJ1-6 provide the parts outside the CDR3, is GAGVSQSPSNKVTEKGKDVELRCDPISGHTALYWYRQSLGQGLEFLIYFQGNSAPDKSGLPSDRFSAERTGGSVSTLTIQRTQQEDSAVYLCASRPDRVSPLHFGNGTRLTVT.

This clone was seen a handful of times. The rearrangement uses TRBV4-1 and TRBJ1-1, with unresolved D. Trimming took off 4 bases at V and 0 bases at J, with 6 bases between the two ends. This CDR3 has 13 residues. The germline V gene has CDR1 MGHRA and CDR2 YSYEKL. The chain's CDR3 is CASSRLLNTEAFF. CDR3 bases: TGCGCCAGCAGCCGACTCCTGAACACTGAAGCTTTCTTT.

The genes are TRBV2 and TRBJ2-5; 12 positions match TRBD1. CDR3 length equals 15 residues. In germline, CDR1 is SNHLY, CDR2 FYNNEI. Unmatched junction bases numbered 6, after V lost 9 bases and J lost 1 base. CDR3 DNA: TGTGCCAGTACTCGGGACAGGGGGCTCCAAGAGACCCAGTACTTC. Residues: CASTRDRGLQETQYF.

Only one count was recorded for this clone. This sequence joins TRBV5-3 and TRBJ2-1, with D perhaps TRBD1 (5 bases). TRBV5-3 is flagged as an ORF with uncertain function. This CDR3 is built from 15 residues. V gave up 2 bases and J gave up 2 bases, with 11 bases separating them. The CDR3 DNA reads TGTGCCAGAAGCTTAACCAGGGCCCCCTACAATGAGCAGTTCTTC. Residues: CARSLTRAPYNEQFF.

The V call is TRBV10-3, the J call TRBJ2-7; TRBD2 aligns across 11 bases. Germline lookup yields CDR1 ENHRY and CDR2 SYGVKD. The V gene end was trimmed by 4 bases and the J gene end by 3 bases; junction bases not matched to a gene: 8. This CDR3 contains 16 residues. In DNA form, the CDR3 reads TGTGCCATCAGTGGGAAGCTAGCGGGAGGAAGCTACGAGCAGTACTTC. Its protein is CAISGKLAGGSYEQYF.

The V call is TRBV5-1, the J call TRBJ1-4; tentative D call: TRBD1 (6 bases). CDR3 length equals 14 residues. V dropped 4 bases and J dropped 6 bases, with 13 bases sitting between them. Germline V gives CDR1 SGHRS, CDR2 YFSETQ. CDR3 in DNA: TGCGCCAGCAGCCCAAGGGGGATGGATGAAAAACTGTTTTTT. It yields the protein CASSPRGMDEKLFF.

Written as DNA, the CDR3 is TGTGCCAGCAGCTTATCCTCAGCGAACACCGGGGAGCTGTTTTTT. Residues: CASSLSSANTGELFF. The V gene is TRBV11-2, the J gene TRBJ2-2; D is unclear. Germline-derived CDR1 and CDR2 are SGHAT and FQNNGV. The CDR3 loop spans 15 amino acids. V gave up 2 bases and J gave up 0 bases, with 7 bases separating them.

The chain combines TRBV7-9 with TRBJ2-2, with a tentative D call TRBD1 (5 bases). This CDR3 contains 16 residues. CDR1 and CDR2 (germline): SEHNR, FQNEAQ (reference sequence). Trimming left V 0 bases short and J 0 bases short, with 8 bases between. CDR3 nucleotide sequence: TGTGCCAGCAGCTTAGCCGCCAGGGCGAACACCGGGGAGCTGTTTTTT. This translates into CASSLAARANTGELFF.

This chain uses TRBV5-1 with TRBJ2-7; 7 bases line up with TRBD1. The CDR3 covers 15 residues. The ends lost 4 bases at V and 5 bases at J; junction bases unmatched: 12. Germline V CDR1 and CDR2: SGHRS, YFSETQ. The DNA for the CDR3 is TGCGCCAGCAGCATACCCAGACAGGGTTCCAACGAGCAGTACTTC. It encodes CASSIPRQGSNEQYF.

The CDR3 is CASSQGVRETQYF. The CDR3 bases are TGCGCCAGCAGCCAGGGGGTGCGAGAGACCCAGTACTTC. V and J are TRBV5-1 and TRBJ2-5, with 7 bases lining up with TRBD1. The germline V gene encodes CDR1 SGHRS and CDR2 YFSETQ. The CDR3 covers 13 residues. V trimming: 4 bases; J trimming: 4 bases; junction bases outside the gene matches: 4. Together with reference TRBV5-1 and TRBJ2-5, the CDR3 gives the full variable domain: KAGVTQTPRYLIKTRGQQVTLSCSPISGHRSVSWYQQTPGQGLQFLFEYFSETQRNKGNFPGRFSGRQFSNSRSEMNVSTLELGDSALYLCASSQGVRETQYFGPGTRLLVL.

The V and J genes are TRBV25-1 and TRBJ1-6, with 7 bases aligning to TRBD1. Germline CDR1 reads MGHDK; CDR2 reads SYGVNS. The length of the CDR3 is 13 residues. V lost 7 bases and J lost 6; bases outside the gene matches: 3. The CDR3 sequence is CASMKGANSPLHF. CDR3 DNA: TGTGCCAGCATGAAGGGGGCTAATTCACCCCTCCACTTT.

In DNA form, the CDR3 reads TGTGCCAGCAGCCGACCGGGACAGAGCTCTGGAAACACCATATATTTT. Amino acid sequence: CASSRPGQSSGNTIYF. The chain uses TRBV28 and TRBJ1-3; 7 nucleotides agree with TRBD1. With V trimmed by 6 bases and J by 0 bases, 8 bases remained unmatched. The CDR3 is 16 residues long. The germline V gene has CDR1 MDHEN and CDR2 SYDVKM.